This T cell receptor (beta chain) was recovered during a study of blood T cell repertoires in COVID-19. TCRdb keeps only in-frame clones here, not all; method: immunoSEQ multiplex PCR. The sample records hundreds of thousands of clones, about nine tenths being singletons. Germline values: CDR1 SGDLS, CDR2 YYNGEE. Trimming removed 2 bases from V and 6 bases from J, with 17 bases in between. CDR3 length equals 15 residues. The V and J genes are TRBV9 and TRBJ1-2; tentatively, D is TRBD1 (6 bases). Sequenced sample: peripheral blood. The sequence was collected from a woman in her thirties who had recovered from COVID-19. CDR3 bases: TGTGCCAGCAGCGTCTCATGGACAGTGTTAGATGGCTACACCTTC. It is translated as CASSVSWTVLDGYTF.